These 17 T cell receptor beta chains came from one sample sequenced in a study of shared clonotypes between healthy human individuals. Sequenced by immunoSEQ multiplex PCR; TCRdb stores in-frame clones only, minus some. Among around 1.4 million clones, around 98.5% were seen once, and the ten largest hold around 0.38%. Sample: naive CD4+ T cells sorted from blood. The subset denotes: CD45RA+ positively selected. These receptors were collected from a man in his thirties or forties in good health.

This rearrangement joins TRBV4-1 to TRBJ2-2, with 7 bases aligning to TRBD2. Germline V gives CDR1 MGHRA, CDR2 YSYEKL. V dropped 8 bases and J dropped 6; count of bases not matched to a gene: 21. CDR3 length: 18 residues. This chain's CDR3 is CASERAGLVGGTAGELFF. The CDR3, as DNA: TGCGCCAGCGAAAGAGCGGGACTCGTGGGTGGGACCGCCGGGGAGCTGTTTTTT.

The rearrangement links TRBV11-2 to TRBJ2-7, with D perhaps matching TRBD1 (6 bases). The CDR3 sequence is 15 residues long. Trimming shortened V by 3 bases and J by 2 bases, and 14 bases separated the two germline ends. Per the germline V gene, CDR1 is SGHAT and CDR2 is FQNNGV. CDR3: CASSFLSGTTYEQYF. The CDR3 nucleotides are TGTGCCAGCAGCTTCCTCTCTGGGACAACCTACGAGCAGTACTTC.

The rearrangement links TRBV27 to TRBJ2-7; D is possibly TRBD2 (5 bases). Per germline, CDR1 MNHEY and CDR2 SMNVEV (reference sequence). CDR3 length: 14 amino acids. V lost 0 bases and J lost 6, with 12 bases in between. Here the CDR3 reads CASSLSVGMGEQYF. The CDR3 region has the DNA TGTGCCAGCAGTTTATCCGTCGGGATGGGCGAGCAGTACTTC.

The genes are TRBV15 and TRBJ2-3; 7 nucleotides line up with TRBD1. Germline V gives CDR1 LNHNV, CDR2 YYDKDF (reference sequence). The CDR3 consists of 15 residues. J gave up 1 base and V 2 bases, and 3 bases lay outside the gene matches. CDR3 coding DNA: TGTGCCACCAGCAGAAGGGGGCTCGGCACAGATACGCAGTATTTT. Protein product: CATSRRGLGTDTQYF.

This chain uses TRBV5-1 with TRBJ2-1; 9 positions agree with TRBD2. Germline V gene data show CDR1 as SGHRS and CDR2 as YFSETQ. Trimming took 1 base from V and 4 from J; bases not matched to a gene: 6. The CDR3 length is 16 residues. The chain's CDR3 is CASSLSLAGMYNEQFF. The CDR3 DNA reads as TGCGCCAGCAGCTTGAGCCTAGCGGGAATGTACAATGAGCAGTTCTTC.

This chain's CDR3 is CASSLVQTDTQYF. CDR3 DNA sequence: TGTGCCAGCAGCTTAGTCCAGACAGATACGCAGTATTTT. This sequence joins TRBV7-9 and TRBJ2-3, with no clear D. There are 13 residues in the CDR3. The V gene's germline CDR1 is SEHNR and CDR2 FQNEAQ (reference sequence). V dropped 1 base and J dropped 3 bases, with 5 bases sitting between them.

The rearrangement links TRBV9 to TRBJ2-5; TRBD2 matches 7 bases. J gave up 2 bases and V 4 bases, and 5 bases lay outside the gene matches. The CDR3 extends over 14 amino acids. CDR1 is SGDLS and CDR2 is YYNGEE in the germline V gene. The CDR3 spells CASSSGLTQETQYF. The CDR3 bases are TGTGCCAGCAGCTCGGGACTAACGCAAGAGACCCAGTACTTC.

The rearrangement links TRBV7-2 to TRBJ2-4; TRBD1 matches 7 bases. V trimming: 3 bases; J trimming: 5 bases; junction bases outside the gene matches: 4. Germline V gives CDR1 SGHTA, CDR2 FQGNSA. CDR3 length equals 14 residues. CDR3 residues: CASSLRGPENIQYF. CDR3 nucleotides: TGTGCCAGCAGCTTGAGGGGGCCCGAAAACATTCAGTACTTC.

CDR3 nucleotide sequence: TGCAGCGTTGGTCGGACAGGGGCGGGGGATACGCAGTATTTT. Amino acid sequence: CSVGRTGAGDTQYF. The rearrangement uses TRBV29-1 and TRBJ2-3; TRBD1 agrees at 9 bases. Germline trimming cut 4 bases from V and 6 bases from J; bases unmatched to any gene: 8. The germline CDR1 and CDR2 sequences are SQVTM and ANQGSEA. The CDR3 runs to 14 residues.

The CDR3 protein is CAISEFGSGANVLTF. The CDR3, as DNA: TGTGCCATCAGTGAGTTTGGCTCTGGGGCCAACGTCCTGACTTTC. The chain has TRBV10-3 and TRBJ2-6; D unclear. V was clipped by 1 base and J by 0 bases, with 4 bases between them. Germline CDR1 is ENHRY and CDR2 is SYGVKD. The CDR3 totals 15 residues.

The chain couples TRBV7-6 to TRBJ1-4; D is unclear. Trimming removed 8 bases at V and 0 bases at J, with 7 bases between. This CDR3 is 13 amino acids long. CDR1 is SGHVS and CDR2 is FNYEAQ in the germline V gene. The CDR3 DNA is TGTGCCAGCGCCCGGGCAACTAATGAAAAACTGTTTTTT. Protein sequence: CASARATNEKLFF.

This clone appeared a single time. The chain couples TRBV5-4 to TRBJ1-3; D may be TRBD1 (6 bases). CDR3 length: 14 amino acids. V lost 7 bases, J lost 0 bases, and 11 bases lay in between. CDR1 is SGHNT and CDR2 is YYREEE in the germline V gene (reference sequence). CDR3 DNA sequence: TGTGCCAGCCTTGACAGGAGCTCTGGAAACACCATATATTTT. Translating gives CASLDRSSGNTIYF.

This sequence joins TRBV28 and TRBJ1-1; possibly TRBD1 for D (5 bases). The CDR3 length is 14 residues. Germline assignment: CDR1 MDHEN and CDR2 SYDVKM. The V end lost 7 bases, the J end lost 2 bases, and 14 bases lay between the germline ends. The chain's CDR3 is CASKTGRTNTEAFF. CDR3 DNA: TGTGCCAGCAAAACAGGTCGCACTAACACTGAAGCTTTCTTT.

The genes are TRBV5-1 and TRBJ2-7; 10 nucleotides line up with TRBD1. The ends lost 1 base at V and 4 bases at J; junction bases unmatched: 11. Germline lookup yields CDR1 SGHRS and CDR2 YFSETQ. This CDR3 comprises 17 residues. CDR3 in DNA: TGCGCCAGCAGCTTGAAGCTGACCGGGACAGGGGTTTACGAGCAGTACTTC. This sequence encodes CASSLKLTGTGVYEQYF.

The rearrangement links TRBV28 to TRBJ1-2; a weak D match, TRBD1 (6 bases). Between the trimmed V and J ends, which lost 5 bases and 8 bases, there was a span of 12 bases. The CDR3 loop spans 12 amino acids. Germline CDR1 MDHEN, CDR2 SYDVKM. The CDR3 reads CASSPTGLGYTF. As DNA, the CDR3 is TGTGCCAGCAGTCCCACAGGGCTAGGCTACACCTTC.

This clone was seen only once. The V and J genes are TRBV7-3 and TRBJ2-2, with D tentatively TRBD1 (5 bases). In germline, CDR1 is SGHTA, CDR2 FQGTGA. There are 15 residues in the CDR3. V gave up 5 bases and J gave up 5 bases, with 15 bases separating them. This CDR3 is CASSALLRGTGELFF. CDR3 in DNA: TGTGCCAGCAGCGCCCTTTTAAGGGGAACCGGGGAGCTGTTTTTT. The full variable domain, in which reference TRBV7-3 and TRBJ2-2 provide the parts outside the CDR3, is GAGVSQTPSNKVTEKGKYVELRCDPISGHTALYWYRQSLGQGPEFLIYFQGTGAADDSGLPNDRFFAVRPEGSVSTLKIQRTERGDSAVYLCASSALLRGTGELFFGEGSRLTVL.

This chain links TRBV18 with TRBJ2-2; a weak D match, TRBD1 (6 bases). Per germline, CDR1 KGHSH and CDR2 LQKENI. This CDR3 has 17 amino acids. Trimming removed 2 bases from V and 4 bases from J, with 17 bases in between. The CDR3, as DNA: TGTGCCAGCTCACCAAAATCCCAGGGGACAATCACCGGGGAGCTGTTTTTT. Protein: CASSPKSQGTITGELFF. The full variable domain, in which reference TRBV18 and TRBJ2-2 provide the parts outside the CDR3, is NAGVMQNPRHLVRRRGQEARLRCSPMKGHSHVYWYRQLPEEGLKFMVYLQKENIIDESGMPKERFSAEFPKEGPSILRIQQVVRGDSAAYFCASSPKSQGTITGELFFGEGSRLTVL.